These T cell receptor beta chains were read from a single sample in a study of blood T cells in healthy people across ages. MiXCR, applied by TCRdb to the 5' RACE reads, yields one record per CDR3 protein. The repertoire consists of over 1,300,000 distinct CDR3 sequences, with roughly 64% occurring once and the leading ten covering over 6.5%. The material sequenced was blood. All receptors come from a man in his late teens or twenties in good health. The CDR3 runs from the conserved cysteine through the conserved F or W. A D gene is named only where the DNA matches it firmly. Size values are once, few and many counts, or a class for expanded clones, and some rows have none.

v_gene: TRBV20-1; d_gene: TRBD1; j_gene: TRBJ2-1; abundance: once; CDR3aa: CSARQGGSYNEQFF; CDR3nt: TGCAGTGCTCGACAGGGCGGCTCCTACAATGAGCAGTTCTTC
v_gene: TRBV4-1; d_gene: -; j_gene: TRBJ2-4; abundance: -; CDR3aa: CASSQGLGSYEKYF; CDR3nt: TGCGCCAGCAGCCAGGGACTGGGTTCCTACGAGAAGTACTTC
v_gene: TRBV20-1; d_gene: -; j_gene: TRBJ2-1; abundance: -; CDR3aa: CSASDGASVYNEQFF; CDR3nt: TGCAGTGCTAGTGACGGGGCTAGCGTTTACAATGAGCAGTTCTTC
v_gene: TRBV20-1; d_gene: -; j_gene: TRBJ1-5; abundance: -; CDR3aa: CSARGVLGQPQHF; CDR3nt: TGCAGTGCTAGGGGAGTTCTCGGTCAGCCCCAGCATTTT
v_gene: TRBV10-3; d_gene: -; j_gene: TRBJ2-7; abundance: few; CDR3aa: CAISESTGLDTYEQYF; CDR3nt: TGTGCCATCAGTGAGTCGACGGGGTTGGACACCTACGAGCAGTACTTC
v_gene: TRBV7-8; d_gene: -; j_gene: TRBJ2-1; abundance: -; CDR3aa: CASSSSIEQFF; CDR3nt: TGTGCCAGCAGCTCGAGCATTGAGCAGTTCTTC
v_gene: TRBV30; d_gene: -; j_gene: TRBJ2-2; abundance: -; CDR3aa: CAWLRDTGELFF; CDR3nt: TGTGCCTGGCTACGGGACACCGGGGAGCTGTTTTTT
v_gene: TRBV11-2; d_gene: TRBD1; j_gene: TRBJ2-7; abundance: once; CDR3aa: CASSSVGTGGAYEQYF; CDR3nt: TGTGCCAGCAGCTCAGTAGGGACAGGGGGCGCGTACGAGCAGTACTTC
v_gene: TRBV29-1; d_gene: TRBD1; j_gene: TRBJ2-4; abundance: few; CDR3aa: CSGSIRTGGYKNIQYF; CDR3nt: TGCAGCGGGTCCATTCGGACAGGGGGGTATAAAAACATTCAGTACTTC
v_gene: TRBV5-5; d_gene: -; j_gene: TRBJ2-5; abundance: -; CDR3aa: CASSPSGPKGDEQYF; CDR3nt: TGTGCCAGCAGCCCCTCGGGACCCAAGGGGGATGAGCAGTACTTC
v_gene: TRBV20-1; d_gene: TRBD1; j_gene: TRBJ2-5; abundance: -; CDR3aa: CSATRDRERETQYF; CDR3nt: TGCAGTGCGACCCGGGACAGGGAACGGGAGACCCAGTACTTC
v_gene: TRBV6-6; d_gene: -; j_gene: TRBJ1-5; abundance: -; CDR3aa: CASREAEGDLNQPQHF; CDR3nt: TGTGCCAGCCGCGAGGCTGAGGGGGATCTAAATCAGCCCCAGCATTTT
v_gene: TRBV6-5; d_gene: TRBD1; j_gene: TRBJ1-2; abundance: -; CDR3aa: CASSPDRDHGYTF; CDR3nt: TGTGCCAGCAGTCCTGACAGGGATCATGGCTACACCTTC
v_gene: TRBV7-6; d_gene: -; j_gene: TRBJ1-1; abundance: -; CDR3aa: CASSLVRAGLRITEAFF; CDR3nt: TGTGCCAGCAGCTTAGTTCGGGCAGGTCTTCGAATCACTGAAGCTTTCTTT
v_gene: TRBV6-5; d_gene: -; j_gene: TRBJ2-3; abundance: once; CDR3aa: CASKRLDGDTQYF; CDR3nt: TGTGCCAGCAAACGTTTAGACGGGGATACGCAGTATTTT
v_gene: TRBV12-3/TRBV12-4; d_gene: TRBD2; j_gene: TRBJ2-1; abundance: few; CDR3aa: CASSGLAGIPHSYNEQFF; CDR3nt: TGTGCCAGCAGTGGACTAGCGGGAATCCCCCACTCCTACAATGAGCAGTTCTTC
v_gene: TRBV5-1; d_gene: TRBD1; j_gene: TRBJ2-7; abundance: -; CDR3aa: CASSARQGAAREQYF; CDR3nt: TGCGCCAGCAGCGCCCGACAGGGGGCGGCTCGGGAGCAGTACTTC
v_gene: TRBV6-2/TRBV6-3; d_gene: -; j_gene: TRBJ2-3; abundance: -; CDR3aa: CASSGAEGTQYF; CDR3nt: TGTGCCAGCAGTGGAGCTGAGGGTACGCAGTATTTT
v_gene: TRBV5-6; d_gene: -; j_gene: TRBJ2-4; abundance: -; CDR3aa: CASSLERVQYF; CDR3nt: TGTGCCAGCAGCTTGGAGCGGGTCCAGTACTTC
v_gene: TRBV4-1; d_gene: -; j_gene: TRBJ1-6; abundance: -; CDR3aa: CASSQEQSSYNSPLHF; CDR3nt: TGCGCCAGCAGCCAAGAACAGAGCTCCTATAATTCACCCCTCCACTTT
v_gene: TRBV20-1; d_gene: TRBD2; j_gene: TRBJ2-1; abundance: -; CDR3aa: CSAPVVLAGYNEQFF; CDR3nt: TGCAGTGCCCCGGTCGTACTAGCGGGATACAATGAGCAGTTCTTC
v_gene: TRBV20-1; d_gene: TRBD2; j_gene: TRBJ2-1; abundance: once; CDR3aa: CSARDSSSGGRNEQFF; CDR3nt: TGCAGTGCTAGAGATTCCTCTAGCGGGGGGAGGAATGAGCAGTTCTTC
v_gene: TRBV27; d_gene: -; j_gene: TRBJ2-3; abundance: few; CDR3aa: CASSPWGSTDTQYF; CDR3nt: TGTGCCAGCAGTCCCTGGGGATCCACAGATACGCAGTATTTT
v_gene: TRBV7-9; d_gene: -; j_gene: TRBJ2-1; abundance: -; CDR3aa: CASSFLTDPYNEQFF; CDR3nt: TGTGCCAGCAGCTTCCTAACAGATCCCTACAATGAGCAGTTCTTC
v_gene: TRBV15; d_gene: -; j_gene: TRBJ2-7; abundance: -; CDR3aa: CATSRDAGQGPYEQYF; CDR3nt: TGTGCCACCAGCAGGGACGCGGGGCAGGGACCCTACGAGCAGTACTTC
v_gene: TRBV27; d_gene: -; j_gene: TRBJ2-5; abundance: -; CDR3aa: CASSLRQVRQETQYF; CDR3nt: TGTGCCAGCAGTTTAAGACAGGTGCGACAAGAGACCCAGTACTTC
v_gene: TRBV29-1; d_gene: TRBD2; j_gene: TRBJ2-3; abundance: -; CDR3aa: CSVLSASGGRTDTQYF; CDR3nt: TGCAGCGTCCTAAGCGCTAGCGGAGGGAGGACAGATACGCAGTATTTT
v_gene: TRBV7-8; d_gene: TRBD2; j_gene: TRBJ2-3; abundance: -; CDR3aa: CASSLYASGTTDTQYF; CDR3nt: TGTGCCAGCAGCTTATACGCTAGCGGGACCACAGATACGCAGTATTTT
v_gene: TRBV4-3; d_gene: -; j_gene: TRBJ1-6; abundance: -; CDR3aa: CASSQQGDSPLHF; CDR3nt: TGCGCCAGCAGCCAACAAGGGGATTCACCCCTCCACTTT
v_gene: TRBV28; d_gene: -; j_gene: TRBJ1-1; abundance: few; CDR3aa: CATHSEDRNTEAFF; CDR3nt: TGTGCCACCCACTCAGAAGACAGGAACACTGAAGCTTTCTTT
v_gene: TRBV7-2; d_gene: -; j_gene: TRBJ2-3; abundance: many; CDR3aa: CASSLSEGTDTQYF; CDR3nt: TGTGCCAGCAGCTTAAGTGAAGGCACAGATACGCAGTATTTT
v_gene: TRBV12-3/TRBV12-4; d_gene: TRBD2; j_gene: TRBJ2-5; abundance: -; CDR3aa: CASTQRGIIETQYF; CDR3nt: TGTGCCAGCACCCAGCGGGGGATCATTGAGACCCAGTACTTC
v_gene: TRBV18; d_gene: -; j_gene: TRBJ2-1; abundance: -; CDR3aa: CASSPRLDPMGYNEQFF; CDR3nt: TGTGCCAGCTCACCACGTCTGGACCCCATGGGATACAATGAGCAGTTCTTC
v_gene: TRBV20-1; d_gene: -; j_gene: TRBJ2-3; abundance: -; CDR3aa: CSASFDLGRTYTQYF; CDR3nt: TGCAGTGCTAGTTTCGATCTTGGGCGCACATATACGCAGTATTTT
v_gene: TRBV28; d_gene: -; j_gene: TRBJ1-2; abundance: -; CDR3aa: CASSRPTIYGYTF; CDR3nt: TGTGCCAGCAGCCGCCCCACAATCTATGGCTACACCTTC
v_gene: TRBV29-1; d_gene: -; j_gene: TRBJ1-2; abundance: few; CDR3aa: CSVSDSRNYGYTF; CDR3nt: TGCAGCGTTTCGGACAGTCGAAACTATGGCTACACCTTC
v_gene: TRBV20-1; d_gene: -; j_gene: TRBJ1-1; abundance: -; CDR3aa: CSARIRGAGTEAFF; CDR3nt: TGCAGTGCTAGGATTCGGGGGGCAGGAACTGAAGCTTTCTTT